One TCR beta chain is described in this entry. CDR1 LNHDA and CDR2 SQIVND come from the germline V gene (reference sequence). The V end lost 6 bases, the J end lost 3 bases, and 11 bases lay between the germline ends. The CDR3 is 14 amino acids. This record comes from a study of a mutant IDH1 vaccine in newly diagnosed glioma. Measured with immunoSEQ multiplex PCR; TCRdb has only the in-frame clones, and not every one. This table has over 75,000 clones, about 80% appearing once. Regarding time point: baseline, week 1 (first vaccination visit). The treatment denotes: pre-vaccination baseline after standard-of-care therapy.

This chain uses TRBV19 with TRBJ2-2; D is perhaps TRBD2 (6 bases). This receptor was identified in a man in his forties or fifties with glioma. This sample comprised PBMCs, obtained from a glioma patient treated with radiotherapy, temozolomide or both. The CDR3 DNA sequence: TGTGCCAGTAGAACGGGAGTAGACACCGGGGAGCTGTTTTTT. Its protein product is CASRTGVDTGELFF.